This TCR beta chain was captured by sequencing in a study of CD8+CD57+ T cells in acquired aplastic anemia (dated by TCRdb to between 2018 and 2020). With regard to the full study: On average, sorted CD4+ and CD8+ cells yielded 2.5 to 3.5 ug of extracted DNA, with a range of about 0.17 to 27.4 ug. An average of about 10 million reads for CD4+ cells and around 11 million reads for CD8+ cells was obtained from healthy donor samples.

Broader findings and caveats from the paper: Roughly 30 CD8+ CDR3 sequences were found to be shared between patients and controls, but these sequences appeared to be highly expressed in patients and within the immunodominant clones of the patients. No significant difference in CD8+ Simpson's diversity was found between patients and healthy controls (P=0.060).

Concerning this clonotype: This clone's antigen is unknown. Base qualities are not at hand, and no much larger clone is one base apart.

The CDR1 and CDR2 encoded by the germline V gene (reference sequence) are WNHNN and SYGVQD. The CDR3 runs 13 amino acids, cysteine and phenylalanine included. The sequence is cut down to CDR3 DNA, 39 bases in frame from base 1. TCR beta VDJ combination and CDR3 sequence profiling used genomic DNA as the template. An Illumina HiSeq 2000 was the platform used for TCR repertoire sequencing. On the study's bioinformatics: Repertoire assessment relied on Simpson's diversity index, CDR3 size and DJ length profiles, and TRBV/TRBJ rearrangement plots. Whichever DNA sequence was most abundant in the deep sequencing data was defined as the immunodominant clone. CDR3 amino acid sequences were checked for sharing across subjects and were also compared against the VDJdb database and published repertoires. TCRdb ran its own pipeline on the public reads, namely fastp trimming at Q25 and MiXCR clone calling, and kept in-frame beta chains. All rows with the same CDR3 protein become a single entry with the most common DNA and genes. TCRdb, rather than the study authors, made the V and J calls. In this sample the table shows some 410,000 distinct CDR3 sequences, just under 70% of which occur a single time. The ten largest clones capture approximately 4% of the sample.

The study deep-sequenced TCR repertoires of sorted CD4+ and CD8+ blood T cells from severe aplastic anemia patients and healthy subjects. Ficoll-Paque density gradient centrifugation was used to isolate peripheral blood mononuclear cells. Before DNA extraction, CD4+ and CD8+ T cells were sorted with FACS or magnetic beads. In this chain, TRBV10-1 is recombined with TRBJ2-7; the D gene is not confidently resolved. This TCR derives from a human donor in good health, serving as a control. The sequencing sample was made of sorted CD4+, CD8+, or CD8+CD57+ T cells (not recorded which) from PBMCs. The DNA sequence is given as TGCGTCCCCACAGCGAAACGGTACGACGAGCAGTACTTC. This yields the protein CVPTAKRYDEQYF.